Described below is a single T cell receptor (beta chain) sequence and its context. Its antigen is not known. The sample comes from a study of T cell responses to AZD1222 COVID-19 vaccine. V dropped 2 bases and J dropped 9; count of bases not matched to a gene: 12. Looked up from germline, CDR1 is KGHDR and CDR2 is SFDVKD. This CDR3 has 16 residues. Profiling relied on immunoSEQ multiplex PCR, and the TCRdb table lists in-frame clones only, not all of them. The table includes roughly 77,000 clones, about 90% detected once. Broader study findings: Unmutated regions of variants are reportedly targeted by nearly half of spike-specific TCRs.

The chain recombines TRBV24-1 with TRBJ2-1; 7 positions agree with TRBD1. The clonotype was recovered from an adult in good health. The sequenced sample was peripheral blood, obtained on day 0 of MenACWY control vaccination. CDR3 in amino acids: CATSDSGTVVGGEQFF. CDR3 nucleotide sequence: TGTGCCACCAGTGATTCCGGGACAGTAGTAGGAGGTGAGCAGTTCTTC.